The 18 T cell receptor beta chains below come from one sample, sequenced in a study of shared clonotypes between healthy human individuals. Produced via immunoSEQ multiplex PCR; TCRdb's table is partial and in-frame only. The profile shows 400,000 to 600,000 clones, approximately 95% of them singletons. The sequenced sample consisted of naive CD4+ T cells sorted from blood. Subset given: CD45RA+ positively selected. These receptors all stem from a woman aged 25-40 years in good health.

The chain couples TRBV9 to TRBJ2-1; 15 bases line up with TRBD2. The CDR3 consists of 14 residues. Germline trimming cut 3 bases from V and 10 bases from J; bases unmatched to any gene: 2. Germline V lookup: CDR1 SGDLS, CDR2 YYNGEE. The CDR3 DNA is TGTGCCAGCAGCGGGACTAGCGGGAGGGGGGAGCAGTTCTTC. It translates to CASSGTSGRGEQFF.

This chain uses TRBV28 with TRBJ2-2; 8 bases map to TRBD2. Germline assignment: CDR1 MDHEN and CDR2 SYDVKM. The ends lost 5 bases at V and 6 bases at J; junction bases unmatched: 2. The CDR3 extends over 13 amino acids. CDR3 loop: CASSKAGAGELFF. The DNA of the CDR3 is TGTGCCAGCAGTAAAGCGGGAGCCGGGGAGCTGTTTTTT.

The rearrangement links TRBV21-1 to TRBJ2-3; the table calls TRBD2, which could not be checked here. TRBV21-1 is annotated as a pseudogene. The CDR3 extends over 20 amino acids. CDR3 sequence: CASSKGLPGTSGRATDTQYF. CDR3 coding DNA: TGTGCCAGCAGCAAAGGTCTCCCCGGGACTAGCGGGAGGGCCACAGATACGCAGTATTTT.

The chain combines TRBV5-4 with TRBJ1-1; TRBD1 matches at 9 bases. This CDR3 has 16 residues. CDR1 is SGHNT, CDR2 YYREEE, per germline (reference sequence). V shed 4 bases, J shed 4 bases, and the junction held 11 bases outside the gene matches. CDR3 loop: CASSPMVGQGFTEAFF. The CDR3 nucleotides read TGTGCCAGCAGCCCGATGGTGGGACAGGGTTTCACTGAAGCTTTCTTT. The whole variable domain, remainder taken from reference TRBV5-4 and TRBJ1-1, is ETGVTQSPTHLIKTRGQQVTLRCSSQSGHNTVSWYQQALGQGPQFIFQYYREEENGRGNFPPRFSGLQFPNYSSELNVNALELDDSALYLCASSPMVGQGFTEAFFGQGTRLTVV.

This chain links TRBV6-6 with TRBJ1-1; 7 positions agree with TRBD1. From germline, CDR1 is MNHNY and CDR2 SVGAGI (reference sequence). The CDR3 length is 16 residues. Trimming took 2 bases from V and 1 from J; bases not matched to a gene: 7. The CDR3 nucleotides are TGTGCCAGCAGTTACGCGGTGGGGACAGCGAACACTGAAGCTTTCTTT. This sequence encodes CASSYAVGTANTEAFF.

The V call is TRBV11-3, the J call TRBJ2-2; D gene ambiguous. Germline-derived CDR1 and CDR2 are SGHNT and YENEEA. The ends were cut back, 5 bases at V and 0 bases at J, with 10 bases in the middle. This CDR3 is built from 15 residues. The DNA of the CDR3 is TGTGCCAGCAGCCCGGGTGGGCCGAACACCGGGGAGCTGTTTTTT. Protein: CASSPGGPNTGELFF.

The genes are TRBV15 and TRBJ1-5; possibly TRBD1 for D (5 bases). The length of the CDR3 is 14 residues. The V and J ends lost 0 bases and 7 bases respectively, with 10 bases between them. Germline V CDR1 and CDR2: LNHNV, YYDKDF (reference sequence). CDR3 loop: CATSRDRVGQPQHF. The CDR3 coding sequence is TGTGCCACCAGCAGAGACAGGGTAGGACAGCCCCAGCATTTT.

V is TRBV11-2 and J is TRBJ2-7; D is ambiguous. V was cut by 3 bases and J by 0 bases, with 9 bases left in between. The CDR3 runs to 14 residues. CDR1 and CDR2 from the germline V gene are SGHAT and FQNNGV. CDR3 loop: CASSLQKISYEQYF. The CDR3 DNA reads TGTGCCAGCAGCTTGCAAAAGATCTCCTACGAGCAGTACTTC. Supplemented by reference TRBV11-2 and TRBJ2-7, the full variable domain reads EAGVAQSPRYKIIEKRQSVAFWCNPISGHATLYWYQQILGQGPKLLIQFQNNGVVDDSQLPKDRFSAERLKGVDSTLKIQPAKLEDSAVYLCASSLQKISYEQYFGPGTRLTVT.

The chain recombines TRBV18 with TRBJ2-2; D ambiguous. This CDR3 has 13 residues. V was trimmed by 6 bases and J by 1 base, leaving 6 bases between them. Looked up from germline, CDR1 is KGHSH and CDR2 is LQKENI. The CDR3 loop reads CASSAQNTGELFF. CDR3 in DNA: TGTGCCAGCTCGGCTCAGAACACCGGGGAGCTGTTTTTT.

The gene calls are TRBV9 and TRBJ2-5, with TRBD1 matching over 11 bases. J was trimmed by 5 bases and V by 5 bases; bases with no gene match: 8. The CDR3 extends over 15 amino acids. The germline CDR1 and CDR2 sequences are SGDLS and YYNGEE. This chain's CDR3 is CASSKRTGGMETQYF. The CDR3 bases are TGTGCCAGCAGTAAAAGGACAGGGGGCATGGAGACCCAGTACTTC. Combining the CDR3 with reference TRBV9 and TRBJ2-5 gives the whole variable domain DSGVTQTPKHLITATGQRVTLRCSPRSGDLSVYWYQQSLDQGLQFLIQYYNGEERAKGNILERFSAQQFPDLHSELNLSSLELGDSALYFCASSKRTGGMETQYFGPGTRLLVL.

The CDR3 DNA sequence: TGTGCCAGCAGCTTGATCCTAGAGACCCAGTACTTC. Protein sequence: CASSLILETQYF. V gene TRBV7-9 combines with J gene TRBJ2-5, with D uncertain. Germline V CDR1 and CDR2: SEHNR, FQNEAQ (reference sequence). The CDR3 consists of 12 residues. V was trimmed by 3 bases and J by 4 bases, leaving 6 bases between them.

The CDR3 coding sequence is TGTGCCAGCAGCAAAGCGGGAATTAACACCTACGAGCAGTACTTC. This sequence encodes CASSKAGINTYEQYF. This sequence joins TRBV6-1 and TRBJ2-7, with TRBD2 matching over 7 bases. Germline trimming cut 6 bases from V and 2 bases from J; bases unmatched to any gene: 10. In germline, CDR1 is MNHNS, CDR2 SASEGT. The CDR3 is made up of 15 amino acids.

J is TRBJ2-5 and V is TRBV27; possibly TRBD1 for D (5 bases). The CDR3 runs to 15 residues. V shed 5 bases and J shed 6 bases, with 19 bases lying between them. Germline lookup yields CDR1 MNHEY and CDR2 SMNVEV (reference sequence). The DNA for the CDR3 is TGTGCCAGCAGTACTGGTGGGGTCAGGGCAAAGACCCAGTACTTC. The encoded protein is CASSTGGVRAKTQYF.

The chain has TRBV6-6 and TRBJ2-2; 11 bases are a match to TRBD2. This CDR3 is 15 amino acids long. CDR1 MNHNY and CDR2 SVGAGI come from the germline V gene (reference sequence). V was pared by 5 bases and J by 5 bases, with 4 bases of the junction left unmatched. The CDR3 DNA sequence: TGTGCCAGCAGTAAGACTAGCGGGGATACCGGGGAGCTGTTTTTT. Protein product: CASSKTSGDTGELFF.

This chain uses TRBV28 with TRBJ1-1; D remains ambiguous. CDR3 size: 14 residues. Deletions cut 3 bases from V and 1 base from J, with 9 bases between. Germline assignment: CDR1 MDHEN and CDR2 SYDVKM. The DNA of the CDR3 is TGTGCCAGCAGTTTCCCGCCCGAGAACACTGAAGCTTTCTTT. It codes for CASSFPPENTEAFF.

As for this clone: Sequence at one end of the junction differs from germline and may be a read error. The chain couples TRBV20-1 to TRBJ1-1; unclear D gene. The germline gives CDR1 DFQATT, CDR2 SNEGSKA (reference sequence). The CDR3 length is 11 residues. The CDR3 spells CSASVGPFALF. CDR3 DNA: TGCAGTGCTAGTGTCGGTCCCTTTGCTCTCTTT.

This clone has only one observation. V is TRBV5-1 and J is TRBJ1-1; no firm D call. The V gene's germline CDR1 is SGHRS and CDR2 YFSETQ. There are 14 residues in the CDR3. V lost 0 bases, J lost 1 base, and 7 bases lay in between. The CDR3 bases are TGCGCCAGCAGCTTGGTATTGGGGAACACTGAAGCTTTCTTT. Protein sequence: CASSLVLGNTEAFF.

The chain uses TRBV5-1 and TRBJ2-3; possible D gene TRBD2, 5 bases. Germline assignment: CDR1 SGHRS and CDR2 YFSETQ. Trimming cost V 0 bases and J 0 bases, with 8 bases left between them. The CDR3 is 15 residues long. CDR3 sequence reads: CASSLAGVSTDTQYF. The CDR3 region has the DNA TGCGCCAGCAGCTTGGCCGGGGTTAGCACAGATACGCAGTATTTT.